Included here is one T cell receptor beta chain sequence, with context. What it binds is not known. The entry originates in a study of beta chain features in type 1 diabetes. Study-wide points: The study found moderately but significantly shorter TCRB CDR3s in all four CD4+ subsets of Type 1 diabetes patients.

The entirety of the isolated RNA underwent reverse transcription, so expressed TCRB transcripts were sequenced. TCRdb's table, derived via immunoSEQ multiplex PCR, lists solely in-frame clones and lacks some. Here the sample spans a few hundred thousand clones, around 16% being singletons. Sorting of CD4+ naive, central memory, regulatory and stem cell-like memory cells was performed via CD45RO/CCR7/CD25/CD127/CD95/CD27. V was pared by 4 bases and J by 7 bases, with 16 bases between. Germline lookup yields CDR1 MNHEY and CDR2 SVGAGI. The CDR3 length is 14 residues. This clonotype was sampled from a man aged 18 to 29 with type 1 diabetes. Sequenced: naive CD4+ T cells from blood. The rearrangement joins TRBV6-5 to TRBJ1-2; D is possibly TRBD1 (5 bases). This CDR3 is CASSSGGVASGYTF. The CDR3 nucleotides are TGTGCCAGCAGTTCCGGGGGGGTAGCTAGTGGCTACACCTTC.